The TCR beta chain described here comes from a study of early T cells in non-severe SARS-CoV-2 infection. Study-level background: Sequencing was performed on bulk RNA from unsorted whole blood, leaving chains unpaired.

This CDR3 has 14 amino acids. CDR1 and CDR2 (germline): SEHNR, FQNEAQ (reference sequence). Unmatched junction bases numbered 6, after V lost 3 bases and J lost 6 bases. TCRdb passed the 5' RACE reads through MiXCR, listing each CDR3 protein once. The sample consists of approximately 67,000 distinct CDR3 sequences, 11% of them appearing once. General study findings and limits: The study's VDJdb matching favored anti-spike CD8 responses and missed private and CD4 specificities.

On this clonotype: Its antigen is currently unknown.

The chain is built from TRBV7-9 and TRBJ1-1, with 8 bases fitting TRBD1. Input material: whole blood. The origin of this receptor is an adult who was a healthcare worker with PCR-confirmed SARS-CoV-2 infection or an uninfected control (not recorded which). CDR3 protein: CASSLVTGVPEAFF. The CDR3 nucleotides read TGTGCCAGCAGCTTGGTGACAGGGGTCCCTGAAGCTTTCTTT.